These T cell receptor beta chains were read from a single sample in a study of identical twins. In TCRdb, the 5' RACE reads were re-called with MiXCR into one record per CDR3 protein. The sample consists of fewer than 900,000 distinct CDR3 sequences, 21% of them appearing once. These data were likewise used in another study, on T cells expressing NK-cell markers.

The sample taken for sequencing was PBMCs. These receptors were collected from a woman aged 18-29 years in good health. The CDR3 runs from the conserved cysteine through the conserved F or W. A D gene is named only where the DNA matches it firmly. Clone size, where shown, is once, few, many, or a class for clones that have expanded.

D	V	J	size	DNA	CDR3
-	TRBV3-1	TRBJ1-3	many	TGTGCCGGTTCGGCCCGCCGAGGAAACACCATATATTTT	CAGSARRGNTIYF
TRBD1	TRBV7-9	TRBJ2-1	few	TGTGCCAGCAGCTTCTACAGGGGACAGGTGGATGAGCAGTTCTTC	CASSFYRGQVDEQFF
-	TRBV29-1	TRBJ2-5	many	TGCAGCGTTGATTCGTCGGACCAAGAGACCCAGTACTTC	CSVDSSDQETQYF
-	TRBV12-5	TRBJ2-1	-	TGTGCTAGTGGTTTGGCCTGGGGGGACAATGAGCAGTTCTTC	CASGLAWGDNEQFF
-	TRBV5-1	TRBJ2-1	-	TGCGCCAGCAGCTTGAGGTGGGGCCTTGGGGATGAGCAGTTCTTC	CASSLRWGLGDEQFF
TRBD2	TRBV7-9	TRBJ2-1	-	TGTGCCAGCAGCGTCGGGTTCGGGGGGGGAAATGAGCAGTTCTTC	CASSVGFGGGNEQFF
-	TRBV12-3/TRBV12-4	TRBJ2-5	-	TGTGCCAGCAGTTTGATGGGAAGGGGATTCCAAGAGACCCAGTACTTC	CASSLMGRGFQETQYF
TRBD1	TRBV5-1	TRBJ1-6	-	TGCGCCAGCAGCTTGACCCCGGGACAGGGGTCACCCCTCCACTTT	CASSLTPGQGSPLHF
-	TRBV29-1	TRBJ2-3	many	TGCAGCGTTCGACCAAACACCCCAGATACGCAGTATTTT	CSVRPNTPDTQYF
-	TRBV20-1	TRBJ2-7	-	TGCAGTGCTAGAGTGAGCGCAACCTACGAGCAGTACTTC	CSARVSATYEQYF
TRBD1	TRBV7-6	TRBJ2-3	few	TGTGCCAGCAGCTTACAGGGGGTTGTAGATACGCAGTATTTT	CASSLQGVVDTQYF
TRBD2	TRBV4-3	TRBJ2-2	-	TGCGCCAGCAGCCAGTCGATCACTAGCGGGAGTGCCGGGGAGCTGTTTTTT	CASSQSITSGSAGELFF
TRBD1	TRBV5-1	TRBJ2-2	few	TGCGCCAGCCAAGGACAGGTGAACACCGGGGAGCTGTTTTTT	CASQGQVNTGELFF
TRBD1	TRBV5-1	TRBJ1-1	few	TGCGCCAGCAGTCAGGGGGGTTGGAACACTGAAGCTTTCTTT	CASSQGGWNTEAFF
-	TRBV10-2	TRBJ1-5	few	TGCGCCAGCAGTGGCGGCGTGGTGGAGCCCCAGCATTTT	CASSGGVVEPQHF
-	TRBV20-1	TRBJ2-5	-	TGCAGTGCCACAGGCCAAGAGACCCAGTACTTC	CSATGQETQYF
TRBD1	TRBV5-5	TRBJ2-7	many	TGTGCCAGCAGCTTGTCGGACAGGGGGCTTGGGCAGTACTTC	CASSLSDRGLGQYF
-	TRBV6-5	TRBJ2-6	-	TGTGCCAGCAGTTACGATAGCGCGTTCTCTGGGGCCAACGTCCTGACTTTC	CASSYDSAFSGANVLTF
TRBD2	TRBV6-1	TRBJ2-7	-	TGTGCCAGCAGCCGCCGGGGGGTAGCGGTAATGTACGAGCAGTACTTC	CASSRRGVAVMYEQYF
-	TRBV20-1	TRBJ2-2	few	TGCAGTGCTAGTCACAACGCGAACACCGGGGAGCTGTTTTTT	CSASHNANTGELFF
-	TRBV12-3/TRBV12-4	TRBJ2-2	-	TGTGCCAGCAGTCCGGAACAACAGGGAATCGGGGAGCTGTTTTTT	CASSPEQQGIGELFF
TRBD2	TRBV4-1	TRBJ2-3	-	TGCGCCAGCAGCCAAATAGGACTAGCGGGGGGGCCAGATACGCAGTATTTT	CASSQIGLAGGPDTQYF
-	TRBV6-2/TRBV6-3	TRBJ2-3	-	TGTGCCAGCAACTCCCGGCCTTTCACAGATACGCAGTATTTT	CASNSRPFTDTQYF
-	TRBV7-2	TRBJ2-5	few	TGTGCCAGCAGCCCTACTAGCTTAGAGACCCAGTACTTC	CASSPTSLETQYF
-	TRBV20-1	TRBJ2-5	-	TGCAGTGCTAGTACCAGGCCTCGAGAGACCCAGTACTTC	CSASTRPRETQYF
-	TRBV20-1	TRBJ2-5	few	TGCAGTGCTAAGACAGGCCGACAAGAGACCCAGTACTTC	CSAKTGRQETQYF
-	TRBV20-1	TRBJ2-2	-	TGCAGTGCTAGAGATGCGGAAGTGAACACCGGGGAGCTGTTTTTT	CSARDAEVNTGELFF
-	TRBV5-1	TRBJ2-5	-	TGCGCCAGCAGCCTGACTAAGGCCGAGACCCAGTACTTC	CASSLTKAETQYF
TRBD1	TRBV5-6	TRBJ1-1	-	TGTGCCAGCAGCGTCGGGACAGGGGGGAACACTGAAGCTTTCTTT	CASSVGTGGNTEAFF
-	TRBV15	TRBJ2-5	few	TGTGCCACCAGCAGAGATCTGGGGGCAAAGACCCAGTACTTC	CATSRDLGAKTQYF
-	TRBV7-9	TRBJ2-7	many	TGTGCCAGCAGCTCCCGGACCGCGCAAGAGGGCGAGCAGTACTTC	CASSSRTAQEGEQYF
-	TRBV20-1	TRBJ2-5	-	TGCAGTGCTGTCGGTCAAGAGACCCAGTACTTC	CSAVGQETQYF
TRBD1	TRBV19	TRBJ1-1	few	TGTGCCAGTAACCGGGACAGTCAACGTCGAGCTTTCTTT	CASNRDSQRRAFF
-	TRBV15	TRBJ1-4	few	TGTGCCACCAGCAGATCCGGGACGGCGGATGAAAAACTGTTTTTT	CATSRSGTADEKLFF
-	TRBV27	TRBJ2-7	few	TGTGCCAGCAGTCCGGACTCTCTGGAGCAGTACTTC	CASSPDSLEQYF
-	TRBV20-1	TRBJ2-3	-	TGCAGTGCGCTTCCGGGAACAGATACGCAGTATTTT	CSALPGTDTQYF
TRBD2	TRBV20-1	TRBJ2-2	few	TGCAGTGCTAGTCGAGCGGGGGGGCCCGGGGAGCTGTTTTTT	CSASRAGGPGELFF
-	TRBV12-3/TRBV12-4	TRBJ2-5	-	TGTGCCAGCAGTCCGAAAACTAGCTTCCAAGAGACCCAGTACTTC	CASSPKTSFQETQYF
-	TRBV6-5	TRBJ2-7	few	TGTGCCAGGATCCCAGGGGATGAGCAGTACTTC	CARIPGDEQYF
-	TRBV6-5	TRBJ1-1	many	TGTGCCAGCAGTTACTCCATTAACACGAACACTGAAGCTTTCTTT	CASSYSINTNTEAFF
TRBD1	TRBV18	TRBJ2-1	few	TGTGCCAGCTCACCCTACAGGGGGGACTCCTACAATGAGCAGTTCTTC	CASSPYRGDSYNEQFF
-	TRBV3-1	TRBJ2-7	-	TGTGCCAGCAGCCCTCATTACAGCACCTACGAGCAGTACTTC	CASSPHYSTYEQYF
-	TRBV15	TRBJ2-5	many	TGTGCCACCAGCAGAGGTGGTATGGGAGAGACCCAGTACTTC	CATSRGGMGETQYF
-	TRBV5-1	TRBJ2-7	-	TGCGCCAGCAGCTTGAACACGGACGAGCAGTACTTC	CASSLNTDEQYF
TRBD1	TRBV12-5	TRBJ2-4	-	TGTGCTAGTGGCCTAGGGGGCCAGGACATTCAGTACTTC	CASGLGGQDIQYF
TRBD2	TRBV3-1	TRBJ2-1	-	TGTGCCAGCAGCCCCCGGACTAGCGGGCTAATGCGCGAGCAGTTCTTC	CASSPRTSGLMREQFF
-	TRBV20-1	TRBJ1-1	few	TGCAGTGCTCTTCGGGACATTCGCATGGGGACTGAAGCTTTCTTT	CSALRDIRMGTEAFF
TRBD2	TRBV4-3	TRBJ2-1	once	TGCGCCAGCAGCCCCCGGTTACTAGCGGCTAGTGAAAATGAGCAGTTCTTC	CASSPRLLAASENEQFF
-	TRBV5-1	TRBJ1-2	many	TGCGCCAGCAGCTTGGTAGCAGGGAACTATGGCTACACCTTC	CASSLVAGNYGYTF
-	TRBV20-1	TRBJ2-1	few	TGCAGTGCTACCGTGGGCCGGGGGAGGTTTGAGCAGTTCTTC	CSATVGRGRFEQFF
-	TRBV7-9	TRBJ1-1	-	TGTGCCAGCAGCCAAGGGGGTTACACTGAAGCTTTCTTT	CASSQGGYTEAFF
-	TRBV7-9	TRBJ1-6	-	TGTGCCAGCAGCTTCCCGGATTCACCCCTCCACTTT	CASSFPDSPLHF
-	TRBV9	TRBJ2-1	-	TGTGCCAGCAGCCCTTTGGGGGGCCAAGGTCCGGATGAGCAGTTCTTC	CASSPLGGQGPDEQFF
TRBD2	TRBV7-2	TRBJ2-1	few	TGTGCCAGCAGCCAATCGGGACTAGGTTCTTCTGAGCAGTTCTTC	CASSQSGLGSSEQFF
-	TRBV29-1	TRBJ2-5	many	TGCAGCGTCCCCAGGGGACCCGCGGAGACCCAGTACTTC	CSVPRGPAETQYF
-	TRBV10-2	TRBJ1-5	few	TGCGCCAGCAGTGAGTCTGTGTTCGGTCAGCCCCAGCATTTT	CASSESVFGQPQHF
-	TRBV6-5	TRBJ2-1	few	TGTGCCAGCAGTTACCGGTCCTCCAATGAGCAGTTCTTC	CASSYRSSNEQFF
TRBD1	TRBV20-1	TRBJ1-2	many	TGCAGTGCTTATGGACAGGGAAGGGGCTACACCTTC	CSAYGQGRGYTF
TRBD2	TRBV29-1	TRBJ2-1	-	TGCAGCGTCCCGGCGGGGGGAGGATCCTACAATGAGCAGTTCTTC	CSVPAGGGSYNEQFF